This T cell receptor (beta chain) was profiled in a study of shared clonotypes between healthy human individuals. Clones were read by immunoSEQ multiplex PCR, and TCRdb kept only the in-frame ones, dropping some. Of about 330,000 clones listed, about nine tenths are singletons. Germline values: CDR1 SGHRS, CDR2 YFSETQ. Trimming cost V 2 bases and J 1 base, with 9 bases left between them. The CDR3 covers 15 residues. A word on this clone: Its antigen is not identified.

The study's findings and limits: Across subsets, estimated richness was generally greater for naive than for memory populations. Lower generation probabilities were found for non-shared clonotypes than for those shared by all four donors. The study's rarefaction showed incomplete sorted-subset sequencing despite large depth.

Sequencing input: memory CD8+ T cells sorted from blood. Described subset: CD45RO+ cells pooled with CCR7-negative TemRA cells. The clonotype comes from a young man in good health. The V gene is TRBV5-1, the J gene TRBJ2-2; D is perhaps TRBD1 (5 bases). The CDR3 DNA follows: TGCGCCAGCAGCTTCCGACAGATGAACACCGGGGAGCTGTTTTTT. Its protein product is CASSFRQMNTGELFF.